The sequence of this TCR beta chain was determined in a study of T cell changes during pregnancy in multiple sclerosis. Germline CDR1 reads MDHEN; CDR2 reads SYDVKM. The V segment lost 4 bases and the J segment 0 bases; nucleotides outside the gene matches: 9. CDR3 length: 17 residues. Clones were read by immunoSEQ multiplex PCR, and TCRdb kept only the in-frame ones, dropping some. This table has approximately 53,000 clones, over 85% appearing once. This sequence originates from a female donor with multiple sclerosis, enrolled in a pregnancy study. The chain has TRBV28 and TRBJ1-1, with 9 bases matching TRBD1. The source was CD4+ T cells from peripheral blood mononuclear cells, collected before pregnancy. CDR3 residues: CASSSPGQGQMNTEAFF. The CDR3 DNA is TGTGCCAGCAGTTCTCCGGGACAGGGACAAATGAACACTGAAGCTTTCTTT. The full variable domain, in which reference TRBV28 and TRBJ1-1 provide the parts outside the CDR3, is DVKVTQSSRYLVKRTGEKVFLECVQDMDHENMFWYRQDPGLGLRLIYFSYDVKMKEKGDIPEGYSVSREKKERFSLILESASTNQTSMYLCASSSPGQGQMNTEAFFGQGTRLTVV.